This T cell receptor beta chain was sequenced for a study of blood T cells in healthy people across ages. This clonotype has only a few counts. Sample-barcoded 5' priming and a J-beta primer mix drove a second PCR of about 6 to 12 cycles. Via MiXCR, TCRdb re-called the 5' RACE reads, giving one row per CDR3 protein. This sample yields approximately 290,000 distinct CDR3 sequences, of which around 29% are seen a single time; over 25% belongs to the top ten. The specimen sequenced was blood. The TCR comes from a woman in her sixties or seventies in good health.

CDR3 sequence (DNA): TGCGCCAGCAGCCAAGACCCCCGCAGGGTTGGTGAAAAACTGTTTTTT. This translates into CASSQDPRRVGEKLFF. The rearrangement uses TRBV4-1 and TRBJ1-4; weak D call: TRBD1 (5 bases). Germline V gene lookup returns CDR1 MGHRA and CDR2 YSYEKL. The length of the CDR3 is 16 residues. Trimming took 0 bases from V and 7 from J, leaving 15 bases between them.